This T cell receptor (beta chain) was recovered during a study of blood T cell repertoires in COVID-19. Germline V gives CDR1 SSHAT, CDR2 FNYEAQ (reference sequence). The CDR3 covers 15 residues. Worth noting for this clone: Relative to the germline gene, one junction end is altered; a read error may explain this.

The repertoire was sequenced with immunoSEQ multiplex PCR; TCRdb's copy has only in-frame clones and lacks some. The table lists some 220,000 clones, about 82% of them singletons, with roughly 5% in the top ten. The clonotype was recovered from a man aged 50-59 years with COVID-19, enrolled during active disease. The chain combines TRBV7-7 with TRBJ2-3; 7 nucleotides line up with TRBD2. Material for sequencing was peripheral blood. The CDR3 DNA reads as TGTGCTAGCAGCTCCGGACTAGGAAGCACAGATACGCAGTATTTT. Translation gives CASSSGLGSTDTQYF.